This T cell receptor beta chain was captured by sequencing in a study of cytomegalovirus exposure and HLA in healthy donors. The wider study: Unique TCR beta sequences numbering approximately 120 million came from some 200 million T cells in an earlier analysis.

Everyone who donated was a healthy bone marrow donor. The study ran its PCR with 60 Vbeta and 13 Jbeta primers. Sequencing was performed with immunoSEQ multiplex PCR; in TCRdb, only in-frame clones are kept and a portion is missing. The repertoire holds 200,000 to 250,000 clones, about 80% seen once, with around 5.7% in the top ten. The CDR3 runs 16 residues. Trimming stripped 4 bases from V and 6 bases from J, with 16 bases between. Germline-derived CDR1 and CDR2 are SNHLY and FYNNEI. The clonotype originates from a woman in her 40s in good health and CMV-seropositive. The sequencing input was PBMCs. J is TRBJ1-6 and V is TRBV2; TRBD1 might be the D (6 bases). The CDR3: CASSVRDTSSNSPLHF. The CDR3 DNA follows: TGTGCCAGCAGTGTCCGGGACACCTCTTCTAATTCACCCCTCCACTTT.